This T cell receptor beta chain was sequenced during a study of cytomegalovirus exposure and HLA in healthy donors. This CDR3 is built from 15 residues. The germline V gene has CDR1 SQVTM and CDR2 ANQGSEA. The germline V and J ends were trimmed by 0 bases and 4 bases, with 15 bases remaining between them. Points from the study as a whole: Segments of the TCR beta V type were, in most cases, productive about 90% or about 30% of the time in an earlier analysis. A later analysis by the authors found several of the most significant clusters apparently linked to common viral pathogens. In vitro experiments confirmed that three CMV-associated chains were specific for CMV antigens.

As for this clone: As yet, its antigen is unknown.

PCR was performed using 60 Vbeta and 13 Jbeta primers. Only in-frame clones appear in the TCRdb table, and some are missing; sequencing was by immunoSEQ multiplex PCR. Counted here are approximately 150,000 clones, about three quarters occurring once; the ten biggest clones make up about 1.7%. Sequencing input: PBMCs. V gene TRBV29-1 combines with J gene TRBJ1-2, with D possibly TRBD1 on 6 matching bases. This sequence was found in a woman aged 30 to 39 in good health and CMV-seronegative. As DNA, the CDR3 is TGCAGCGTTGAAGATCAGACAGGTAGAATCTATGGCTACACCTTC. Encoded protein: CSVEDQTGRIYGYTF.